Listed here are 25 T cell receptor beta chains from one sample, sequenced in a study of T cell responses to AZD1222 COVID-19 vaccine. Libraries were prepared by immunoSEQ multiplex PCR; TCRdb keeps only in-frame clonotypes and omits some of them. The table lists about 130,000 clones, 90% to 95% of them singletons. The sample consisted of peripheral blood, taken on day 0 of AZD1222 vaccination. These receptors were obtained from an adult in good health.

This sequence joins TRBV27 and TRBJ1-5; D remains ambiguous. This CDR3 spans 12 amino acids. The V gene's germline CDR1 is MNHEY and CDR2 SMNVEV (reference sequence). Between the trimmed V and J ends, which lost 11 bases and 4 bases, there was a span of 12 bases. CDR3 DNA sequence: TGTGCCTCCTCCACAAGGAATCAGCCCCAGCATTTT. It specifies CASSTRNQPQHF.

The V call is TRBV7-9, the J call TRBJ2-5; no reliable D call. The germline gives CDR1 SEHNR, CDR2 FQNEAQ (reference sequence). V lost 6 bases, J lost 5 bases, and 13 bases lay in between. The CDR3 runs 13 residues. CDR3 residues: CASRPTAVETQYF. In nucleotides, the CDR3 is TGTGCCAGCAGGCCCACAGCCGTGGAGACCCAGTACTTC.

The rearrangement joins TRBV19 to TRBJ2-5; possible D gene TRBD1, 6 bases. Looked up from germline, CDR1 is LNHDA and CDR2 is SQIVND (reference sequence). Trimming took off 3 bases at V and 7 bases at J, with 15 bases between the two ends. This CDR3 has 14 residues. This CDR3 is CASSISQGFLTQYF. The CDR3 DNA reads TGTGCCAGTAGTATTTCGCAGGGGTTCCTGACCCAGTACTTC.

The rearrangement uses TRBV2 and TRBJ1-5, with D hard to call. The CDR3 covers 13 residues. V gave up 6 bases and J gave up 6 bases, with 12 bases separating them. Germline loops: CDR1 SNHLY, CDR2 FYNNEI. CDR3 DNA sequence: TGTGCCAGCAGGGGGTCAGGAGCTCAGCCCCAGCATTTT. This gives the protein CASRGSGAQPQHF.

The rearrangement uses TRBV5-1 and TRBJ2-3; possibly TRBD1 or TRBD2 for D (5 bases each). The CDR3 is 15 residues long. Germline CDR1 is SGHRS and CDR2 is YFSETQ. V was shortened by 0 bases and J by 1 base, with 9 bases between the two germline ends. CDR3 sequence (DNA): TGCGCCAGCAGCTTGGGGGGGAAGGGCACAGATACGCAGTATTTT. It yields the protein CASSLGGKGTDTQYF.

This clone was observed a few times. CDR3 loop: CSVWREGAEAFF. CDR3 nucleotides: TGCAGCGTCTGGAGGGAGGGCGCTGAAGCTTTCTTT. The chain has TRBV29-1 and TRBJ1-1, with D unresolved. V was trimmed by 6 bases and J by 6 bases, leaving 14 bases between them. The CDR3 is 12 residues long. Germline loops: CDR1 SQVTM, CDR2 ANQGSEA.

A remark on this clone: Additional DNA sequences in this sample encode the identical CDR3. The chain is built from TRBV5-1 and TRBJ2-5; D gene ambiguous. V was pared by 0 bases and J by 5 bases, with 2 bases between. Germline CDR1 is SGHRS and CDR2 is YFSETQ. The CDR3 consists of 11 residues. The CDR3 here is CASSLEETQYF. CDR3 bases: TGCGCCAGCAGCTTGGAGGAGACCCAGTACTTC.

This clone was detected a few times. V usage is TRBV18 and J usage is TRBJ1-1, with D possibly TRBD1 on 5 matching bases. V lost 6 bases and J lost 1, with 12 bases in between. Looked up from germline, CDR1 is KGHSH and CDR2 is LQKENI. The CDR3 sequence is 14 residues long. The DNA for the CDR3 is TGTGCCAGCTCCTCAGGGCGGGGGAACACTGAAGCTTTCTTT. Its protein is CASSSGRGNTEAFF.

The chain links TRBV27 to TRBJ1-1; D remains ambiguous. This CDR3 has 13 amino acids. Germline V gives CDR1 MNHEY, CDR2 SMNVEV (reference sequence). V was pared by 4 bases and J by 1 base, with 7 bases between. CDR3 coding DNA: TGTGCCAGCAGTTATCGGCCGAACACTGAAGCTTTCTTT. This translates into CASSYRPNTEAFF.

The chain joins TRBV30 to TRBJ2-7; perhaps D is TRBD1 or TRBD2 (5 bases each). Deletions cut 2 bases from V and 3 bases from J, with 11 bases between. From germline, CDR1 is GTSNPN and CDR2 SVGIG (reference sequence). There are 13 residues in the CDR3. In DNA form, the CDR3 reads TGTGCCTGGAGTAGTGGGACCGTCTACGAGCAGTACTTC. Protein: CAWSSGTVYEQYF.

This clone was picked up one time. The gene calls are TRBV5-1 and TRBJ2-3; a possible D gene is TRBD2 (6 bases). This CDR3 spans 14 amino acids. Germline V CDR1 and CDR2: SGHRS, YFSETQ. Trimming stripped 2 bases from V and 2 bases from J, with 9 bases between. CDR3 DNA sequence: TGCGCCAGCAGCTTAACTAGCCCCACAGATACGCAGTATTTT. Encoded protein: CASSLTSPTDTQYF.

This chain uses TRBV5-3 with TRBJ2-1, with 9 bases lining up with TRBD1. TRBV5-3 is annotated as an ORF whose role is uncertain. The CDR3 is 16 residues long. The ends lost 3 bases at V and 9 bases at J; junction bases unmatched: 13. The CDR3 bases are TGTGCCAGAAGCTCGAAACGGACAGGGGCTTACGGTGAGCAGTTCTTC. Translating it yields CARSSKRTGAYGEQFF.

This chain uses TRBV3-1 (or the pseudogene TRBV3-2) with TRBJ1-2, with no clear D. V was trimmed by 8 bases and J by 6 bases, leaving 13 bases between them. In germline, CDR1 is LGHDT, CDR2 YNNKEL (reference sequence). The CDR3 is made up of 12 amino acids. In nucleotides, the CDR3 is TGTGCCAGCTTCCGTGTTAGGGATGGCTACACCTTC. It is translated as CASFRVRDGYTF.

The rearrangement joins TRBV11-2 to TRBJ2-4; TRBD1 matches at 10 bases. With 5 bases clipped from V and 6 bases from J, the junction kept 7 bases outside the gene matches. Germline V gene data show CDR1 as SGHAT and CDR2 as FQNNGV. The CDR3 consists of 15 residues. CDR3 DNA: TGTGCCAGCAGCCCTAGACAGGGGGCGGGAAACATTCAGTACTTC. Protein product: CASSPRQGAGNIQYF.

The chain carries TRBV9 and TRBJ1-2; no clear D. The CDR3 consists of 14 residues. From germline, CDR1 is SGDLS and CDR2 YYNGEE. Trimming took 3 bases from V and 2 from J, leaving 11 bases between them. The CDR3 spells CASSAARGNYGYTF. CDR3 coding DNA: TGTGCCAGCAGCGCCGCGAGAGGGAACTATGGCTACACCTTC.

The V call is TRBV30, the J call TRBJ2-7; weak D call: TRBD2 (5 bases). Germline CDR1 and CDR2: GTSNPN and SVGIG (reference sequence). The CDR3 loop spans 12 amino acids. The V and J ends lost 3 bases and 4 bases respectively, with 10 bases between them. In nucleotides, the CDR3 is TGTGCCTGGAGGATAGGCGGGTACGAGCAGTACTTC. Amino acid sequence: CAWRIGGYEQYF.

This clone appeared a single time. The chain uses TRBV27 and TRBJ1-1; no firm D call. CDR3 length: 13 residues. The germline CDR1 and CDR2 sequences are MNHEY and SMNVEV (reference sequence). Between the trimmed V and J ends, which lost 0 bases and 0 bases, there was a span of 2 bases. CDR3 residues: CASSLSLNTEAFF. The CDR3 coding sequence is TGTGCCAGCAGTTTATCGCTGAACACTGAAGCTTTCTTT.

The chain is built from TRBV7-8 and TRBJ1-1; D is perhaps TRBD1 (6 bases). The V gene lost 2 bases and the J gene lost 1 base, with 8 bases spanning the gap. The CDR3 spans 14 residues. Germline lookup yields CDR1 SGHVS and CDR2 FQNEAQ. The CDR3 reads CASSLPQGNTEAFF. DNA of the CDR3: TGTGCCAGCAGCTTACCACAGGGGAACACTGAAGCTTTCTTT. The full variable domain, completed using reference TRBV7-8 and TRBJ1-1, is GAGVSQSPRYKVAKRGQDVALRCDPISGHVSLFWYQQALGQGPEFLTYFQNEAQLDKSGLPSDRFFAERPEGSVSTLKIQRTQQEDSAVYLCASSLPQGNTEAFFGQGTRLTVV.

This clone has just a few counts. J is TRBJ1-2 and V is TRBV7-3, with D perhaps TRBD1 (5 bases). The CDR3 is 13 residues long. Per germline, CDR1 SGHTA and CDR2 FQGTGA. Trimming took off 5 bases at V and 1 base at J, with 8 bases between the two ends. The CDR3 region is CASSPDSNYGYTF. The CDR3 nucleotides read TGTGCCAGCAGCCCCGACAGTAACTATGGCTACACCTTC.

This chain links TRBV2 with TRBJ2-5; D is uncertain. The V end was cut by 5 bases, the J end by 3 bases, with 16 bases between. The CDR3 consists of 15 residues. Germline loops: CDR1 SNHLY, CDR2 FYNNEI. In nucleotides, the CDR3 is TGTGCCAGCAGTTCTCCGATCGACGGCGAAGAGACCCAGTACTTC. Translating gives CASSSPIDGEETQYF.

The chain employs TRBV6-2 or TRBV6-3 and TRBJ2-7; the D is unclear. This CDR3 comprises 14 residues. V was pared by 6 bases and J by 4 bases, with 16 bases between. Germline V gives CDR1 MNHEY, CDR2 SVGEGT. The CDR3 DNA sequence: TGTGCCAGCAGCTATCGGATGACGGGTTACGAGCAGTACTTC. As protein: CASSYRMTGYEQYF.

The V call is TRBV30, the J call TRBJ2-2, with D perhaps matching TRBD1 or TRBD2 (5 bases each). Germline values: CDR1 GTSNPN, CDR2 SVGIG (reference sequence). The CDR3 contains 15 residues. Trimming took off 8 bases at V and 5 bases at J, with 21 bases between the two ends. CDR3 in amino acids: CARLDGGLRTGELFF. The CDR3 region has the DNA TGTGCCCGACTCGATGGGGGATTGAGGACCGGGGAGCTGTTTTTT.

This clone has only one observation. This sequence joins TRBV7-9 and TRBJ1-1; no clear D gene. The CDR3 loop spans 12 amino acids. Germline V lookup: CDR1 SEHNR, CDR2 FQNEAQ (reference sequence). V was shortened by 1 base and J by 11 bases, with 11 bases between the two germline ends. The CDR3 bases are TGTGCCAGCAGCTTAGGCGGAGACCGGGCTTTCTTT. Its protein is CASSLGGDRAFF.

CDR3 amino acids: CASSPGQTYEQYF. The CDR3 DNA follows: TGTGCCAGCTCACCGGGACAGACCTACGAGCAGTACTTC. The J gene is TRBJ2-7, the V gene TRBV18; 7 bases fit TRBD1. J lost 2 bases, V lost 3 bases, and 1 base had no gene match. Per the germline V gene, CDR1 is KGHSH and CDR2 is LQKENI. This CDR3 is 13 amino acids long. Full variable domain (rest looked up from reference TRBV18 and TRBJ2-7): NAGVMQNPRHLVRRRGQEARLRCSPMKGHSHVYWYRQLPEEGLKFMVYLQKENIIDESGMPKERFSAEFPKEGPSILRIQQVVRGDSAAYFCASSPGQTYEQYFGPGTRLTVT.

The chain has TRBV7-9 and TRBJ2-7; 9 bases are shared with TRBD2. This CDR3 comprises 18 residues. The germline gives CDR1 SEHNR, CDR2 FQNEAQ (reference sequence). After removal of 6 bases from V and 2 bases from J, the junction contained 17 bases not matched to a gene. In DNA form, the CDR3 reads TGTGCCAGCAGGGGACAGAATGGGACTAGCTTAACCCCCTACGAGCAGTACTTC. It translates to CASRGQNGTSLTPYEQYF.